The rows below give T cell receptor beta chains drawn from one sample of a study of naive and memory T cell subsets. TCRdb independently ran MiXCR on the UMI-ligation and nested PCR reads; one entry per CDR3 protein. The table lists approximately 150,000 distinct CDR3 sequences, under 25% of them singletons. Sample: naive CD4+ T cells from blood. These receptors all come from a human donor in good health. The conserved cysteine and the conserved F or W are not part of the CDR3 here. Fields, in order: V gene, J gene, CDR3 length, CDR3 protein.

V: TRBV28
J: TRBJ2-5
length: 12
CDR3: ASSPRQRRETQY

V: TRBV24-1
J: TRBJ2-5
length: 14
CDR3: ATSDGGLGKQETQY

V: TRBV29-1
J: TRBJ2-3
length: 11
CDR3: SESGRAENTQY

V: TRBV20-1
J: TRBJ2-7
length: 13
CDR3: SASPSTGEGREQY

V: TRBV12-3/TRBV12-4
J: TRBJ1-6
length: 13
CDR3: ASSSASGGPSPLH

V: TRBV12-3/TRBV12-4
J: TRBJ2-7
length: 10
CDR3: ASSRQGREQY

V: TRBV30
J: TRBJ2-1
length: 11
CDR3: AALAGPYNEQF

V: TRBV6-1
J: TRBJ2-1
length: 13
CDR3: ASSEVTAPYNEQF

V: TRBV7-9
J: TRBJ1-1
length: 11
CDR3: ASMRTENTEAF

V: TRBV19
J: TRBJ2-7
length: 11
CDR3: ASSYEGLYEQY

V: TRBV4-3
J: TRBJ2-2
length: 15
CDR3: ASSPSGTSGSSGELF

V: TRBV7-6
J: TRBJ2-2
length: 13
CDR3: ASGRIGALSGELF

V: TRBV5-1
J: TRBJ2-5
length: 11
CDR3: ASSPARLETQY

V: TRBV7-8
J: TRBJ2-7
length: 13
CDR3: ASSIRDTYSYEQY

V: TRBV3-1
J: TRBJ2-1
length: 16
CDR3: ASSQELAGVTSYNEQF

V: TRBV27
J: TRBJ2-3
length: 13
CDR3: ASRRGTGDTDTQY

V: TRBV20-1
J: TRBJ1-4
length: 12
CDR3: SARVTENNEKLF

V: TRBV6-6
J: TRBJ2-3
length: 15
CDR3: ASRRPLTGGSTDTQY

V: TRBV7-8
J: TRBJ1-5
length: 12
CDR3: ASSSHRGPPSQH

V: TRBV29-1
J: TRBJ1-1
length: 12
CDR3: SVEDLGSRPEAF

V: TRBV4-1
J: TRBJ1-4
length: 14
CDR3: ASSLIAGTDLEKLF

V: TRBV20-1
J: TRBJ1-5
length: 12
CDR3: SARVQGSNQPQH

V: TRBV24-1
J: TRBJ2-1
length: 12
CDR3: ATSDRGQINEQF

V: TRBV11-2
J: TRBJ2-5
length: 14
CDR3: ASSQDRSSYQETQY

V: TRBV12-3/TRBV12-4
J: TRBJ1-1
length: 11
CDR3: ASSLVQNSEAF

V: TRBV7-9
J: TRBJ2-5
length: 12
CDR3: ASSFFSLQETQY

V: TRBV2
J: TRBJ2-1
length: 14
CDR3: ASSKQGLPSYNEQF

V: TRBV4-3
J: TRBJ2-5
length: 13
CDR3: ASSQDWGAGETQY

V: TRBV29-1
J: TRBJ1-1
length: 11
CDR3: SVGQVANTEAF

V: TRBV30
J: TRBJ2-2
length: 9
CDR3: AWTVTGELF

V: TRBV18
J: TRBJ2-1
length: 12
CDR3: ASSPERGYNEQF